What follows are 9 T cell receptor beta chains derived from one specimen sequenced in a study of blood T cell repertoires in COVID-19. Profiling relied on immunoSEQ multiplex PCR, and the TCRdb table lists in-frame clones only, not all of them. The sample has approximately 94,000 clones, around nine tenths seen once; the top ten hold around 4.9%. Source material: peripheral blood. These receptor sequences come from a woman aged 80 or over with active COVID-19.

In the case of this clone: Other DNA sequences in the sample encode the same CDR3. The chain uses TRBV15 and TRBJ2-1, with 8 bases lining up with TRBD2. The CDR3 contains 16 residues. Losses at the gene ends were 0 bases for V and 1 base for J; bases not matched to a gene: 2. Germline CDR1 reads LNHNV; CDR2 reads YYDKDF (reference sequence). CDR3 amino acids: CATSREASGSYNEQFF. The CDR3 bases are TGTGCCACCAGCAGAGAGGCTAGCGGGTCCTACAATGAGCAGTTCTTC.

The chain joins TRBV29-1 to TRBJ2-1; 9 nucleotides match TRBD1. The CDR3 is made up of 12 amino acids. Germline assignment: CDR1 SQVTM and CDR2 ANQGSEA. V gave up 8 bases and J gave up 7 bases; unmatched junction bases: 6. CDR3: CSPPDRGNEQFF. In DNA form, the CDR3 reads TGCAGCCCGCCGGACAGGGGTAATGAGCAGTTCTTC.

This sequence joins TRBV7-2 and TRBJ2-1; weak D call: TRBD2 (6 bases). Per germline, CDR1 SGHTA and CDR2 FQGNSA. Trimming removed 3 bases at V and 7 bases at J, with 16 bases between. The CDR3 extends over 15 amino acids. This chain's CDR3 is CASSFIGWGRNEQFF. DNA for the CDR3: TGTGCCAGCAGCTTCATCGGCTGGGGGAGGAATGAGCAGTTCTTC.

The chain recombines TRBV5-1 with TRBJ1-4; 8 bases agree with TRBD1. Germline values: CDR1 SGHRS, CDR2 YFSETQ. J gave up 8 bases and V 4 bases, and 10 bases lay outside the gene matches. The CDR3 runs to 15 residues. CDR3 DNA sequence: TGCGCCAGCAGCGCCTCCCGGACAGGGAACGAAAAACTGTTTTTT. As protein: CASSASRTGNEKLFF.

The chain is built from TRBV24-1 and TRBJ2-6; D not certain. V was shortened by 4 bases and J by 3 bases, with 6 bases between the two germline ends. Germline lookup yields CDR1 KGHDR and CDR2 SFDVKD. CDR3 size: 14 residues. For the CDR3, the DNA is TGTGCCACCAGTGACCCTCGTGGGGCCAACGTCCTGACTTTC. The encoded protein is CATSDPRGANVLTF.

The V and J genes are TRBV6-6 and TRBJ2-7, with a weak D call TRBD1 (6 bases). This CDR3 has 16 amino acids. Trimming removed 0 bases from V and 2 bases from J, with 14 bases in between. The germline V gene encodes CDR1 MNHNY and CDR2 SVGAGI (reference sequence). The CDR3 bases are TGTGCCAGCAGTTACTCGTCTGGACAGCGAGCCTACGAGCAGTACTTC. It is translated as CASSYSSGQRAYEQYF.

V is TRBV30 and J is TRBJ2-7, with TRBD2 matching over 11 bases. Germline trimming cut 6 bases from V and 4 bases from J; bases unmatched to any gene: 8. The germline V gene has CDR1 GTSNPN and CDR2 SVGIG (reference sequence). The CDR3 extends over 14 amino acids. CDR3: CACTGTSGLYEQYF. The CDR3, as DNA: TGTGCCTGTACCGGGACTAGCGGATTGTACGAGCAGTACTTC.

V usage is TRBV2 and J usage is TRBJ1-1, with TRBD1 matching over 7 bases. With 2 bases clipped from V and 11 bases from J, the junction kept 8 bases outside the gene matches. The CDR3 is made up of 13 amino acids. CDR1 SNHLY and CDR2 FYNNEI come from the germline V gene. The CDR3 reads CASSELVVQGAFF. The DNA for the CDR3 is TGTGCCAGCAGTGAATTGGTGGTACAGGGGGCTTTCTTT.

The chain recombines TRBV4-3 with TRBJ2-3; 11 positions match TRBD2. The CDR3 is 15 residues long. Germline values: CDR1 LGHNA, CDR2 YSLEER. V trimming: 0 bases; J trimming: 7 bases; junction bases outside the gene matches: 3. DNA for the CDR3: TGCGCCAGCAGCCAAGATCCTAGCGGGAGGAATACGCAGTATTTT. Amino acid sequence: CASSQDPSGRNTQYF.